This TCR beta chain was sequenced for a study of molecular identifiers for immune sequencing clone quantification. Study-wide points: Identical barcode-sharing TCR molecules could lead to underestimated sizes for highly expanded clones. Clonotypes surpassing 20 RNA copies contained over 98% of effector molecules, versus under 1% in naive cells.

Source material for naive CD8 libraries was about 19,000 to 1,000,000 sorted cells, with 10%, 30% or 50% RNA. The bulk TCR libraries were made with methods described before and with listed TCR primers. TCRdb itself ran the PCR reads through MiXCR, one entry per CDR3 protein. Of about 640,000 distinct CDR3 sequences in the sample, around 20% were seen once. In the case of this clonotype: The antigen is not known.

Germline CDR1 reads SEHNR; CDR2 reads FQNEAQ (reference sequence). The CDR3 sequence is 17 residues long. After removal of 5 bases from V and 6 bases from J, the junction contained 15 bases not matched to a gene. Sequences were obtained from naive CD8+ T cells from blood, with Jurkat cell RNA spiked in. The sample's subset: FACS-sorted CD8+CD4-CCR7+CD45RA+ naive T cells. The TCR was taken from a human donor in good health. Some libraries in this study had Jurkat cell RNA spiked in. V is TRBV7-9 and J is TRBJ2-7, with 11 bases that match TRBD1. The CDR3 protein is CASSLTDRGPYLGEQYF. The CDR3 DNA reads as TGTGCCAGCAGCCTTACGGACAGGGGGCCGTATCTTGGCGAGCAGTACTTC.